This T cell receptor (beta chain) was found in a study of Graves' ophthalmopathy and Graves' hyperthyroidism (dated 2018 in TCRdb). About the study as a whole: Peripheral blood was collected before any treatment was given, at the time of initial diagnosis. The study used signatures of the TCR beta repertoire to tell Graves' ophthalmopathy apart from Graves' hyperthyroidism and to predict which patients would progress to ophthalmopathy. In total, approximately 140 blood samples were TCR-sequenced: roughly 45 ophthalmopathy, roughly 80 hyperthyroidism and approximately 17 hyperthyroidism-to-ophthalmopathy patients. To explore V-J signatures distinguishing ophthalmopathy from hyperthyroidism, a discovery set of around 97 patients (about 44 ophthalmopathy, over 55 stable hyperthyroidism) was enrolled. For independent validation, a separate cohort was made up of 18 to 20 hyperthyroidism patients plus 17 patients who later progressed from hyperthyroidism to ophthalmopathy. In roughly 6 hyperthyroidism patients, T-cell repertoires of thyroid tissue and blood were compared. Following sampling, methimazole starting at 30 mg daily was administered to hyperthyroidism patients, and high-dose intravenous methylprednisolone was administered to ophthalmopathy patients.

In this sample, this clonotype turned up many times. What this receptor recognizes is not known. Within one base of it there is no much larger clone, and no base qualities were kept. The germline V gene (reference sequence) supplies CDR1 LNHNV and CDR2 YYDKDF. Compared with germline, V lacks 5 bases and J lacks 10 bases; bases without a gene match: 7. Measured from the cysteine to the phenylalanine, the CDR3 is 15 residues long. Only the CDR3 portion is preserved as DNA: 45 bases, with reading frame beginning at the first base. The study at large found these results: Ophthalmopathy was separated from stable hyperthyroidism by the 13-signature model with about 90% sensitivity and about 81% specificity in cross-validation and with 80%/75% in the test set. In validation, the model predicted ophthalmopathy progression with roughly 68% sensitivity and roughly 72% specificity; eleven to twelve predicted patients were CT-confirmed with GO in a median of approximately 6.5 months. Most of the expanded thyroid clonotypes with a frequency above 0.001 were also detected in blood, and it was suggested that the thyroid immune response may be reflected by blood repertoires. Sample size was not statistically predetermined, and group allocation was not concealed from the investigators.

Ophthalmopathy patients were characterized by moderately to severely active disease, a Clinical Activity Score of at least 3, a NOSPECS grade of at least 4, and a disease duration under 3 months. Anyone with other autoimmune diseases, uncontrolled infections, pregnancy or lactation was excluded from the study. Clinical symptoms, serum thyroxine, TRAb, thyroid ultrasound and orbital computed tomography formed the basis of the diagnosis. Ficoll-Paque density gradient centrifugation was used to isolate PBMCs from 8 to 10 ml of fresh peripheral blood. Total RNA was extracted with Trizol reagent and quality-checked on an Agilent 2100 Bioanalyzer. TCR beta CDR3 regions were amplified from RNA transcripts for repertoire sequencing. HTBI primers and the Qiagen OneStep RT-PCR kit were used in a first-round RT-PCR, which was followed by a second-round multiplex PCR, size selection and purification. The libraries underwent paired-end sequencing with 100 bp reads on an Illumina HiSeq2000. For the original study's pipeline: Reads were processed with SOAPnuke, discarding reads with adapters, uncalled bases, mean Phred below 15, or no exact constant-primer or identifier match. COPE v1.2.5 was used to merge high-quality paired reads. Clonotypes were defined as unique nucleotide sequences and were aligned to IMGT TRB V, D and J references using MiTCR v1.1. The analysis was limited to V-J combinations with a frequency above 0.0001, which together covered approximately 99% of repertoires. For each V-J combination, a TCR clonal expansion and chaos score was defined as the ratio of F50 clonal expansion to chaos observed in the TCRdist matrix. Welch's t-statistics and random forest were used to reduce features to 13 V-J combinations, which were fed into a naive Bayes classifier. The Morisita-Horn index was used to measure how similar the thyroid and blood repertoires were. TCRdb took the public reads, trimmed them with fastp at Q25, ran MiXCR for clone calling and kept in-frame beta chains. One record per CDR3 amino acid sequence lists the most common genes and DNA. TCRdb's processing, not the study's, gives the V and J calls here. This sample is represented by 200,000 to 300,000 distinct CDR3 sequences; around 50% of them were singletons. The ten largest clones add up to 40% to 55% of the sample.

This sequence was found in an adult man with Graves' ophthalmopathy. Material: peripheral blood. Recombination connected TRBV15 to TRBJ1-6; TRBD1 lines up with 11 middle nucleotides. The bases read TGTGCCACCAGCCGGGACAGGGGGTTTGGGTCACCCCTCCACTTT. The resulting protein is CATSRDRGFGSPLHF.